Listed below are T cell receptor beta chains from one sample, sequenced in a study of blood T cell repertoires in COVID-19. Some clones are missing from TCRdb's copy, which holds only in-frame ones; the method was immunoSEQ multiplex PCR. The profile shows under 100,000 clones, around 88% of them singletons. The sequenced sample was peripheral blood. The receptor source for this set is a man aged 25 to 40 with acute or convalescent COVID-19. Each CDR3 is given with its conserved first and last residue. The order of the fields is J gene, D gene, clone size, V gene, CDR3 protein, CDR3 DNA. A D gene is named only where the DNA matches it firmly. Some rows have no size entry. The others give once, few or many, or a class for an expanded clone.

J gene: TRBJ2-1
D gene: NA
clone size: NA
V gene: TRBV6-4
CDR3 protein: CASSVAAGSHEQFF
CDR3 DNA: TGTGCCAGCTCAGTGGCCGCGGGATCCCATGAGCAGTTCTTC

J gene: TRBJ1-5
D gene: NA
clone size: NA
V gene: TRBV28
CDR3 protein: CASVPFRGADQPQHF
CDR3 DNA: TGTGCCAGCGTCCCCTTTAGAGGTGCGGATCAGCCCCAGCATTTT

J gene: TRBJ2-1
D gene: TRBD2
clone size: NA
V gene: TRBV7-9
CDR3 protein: CASSQTLAGVNNEQFF
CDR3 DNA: TGTGCCAGCAGCCAAACGCTAGCGGGAGTAAACAATGAGCAGTTCTTC

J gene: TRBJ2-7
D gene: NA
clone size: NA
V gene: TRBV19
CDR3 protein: CASSIGWGSYYEQYF
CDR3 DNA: TGTGCCAGTAGTATCGGGTGGGGCAGTTACTACGAGCAGTACTTC

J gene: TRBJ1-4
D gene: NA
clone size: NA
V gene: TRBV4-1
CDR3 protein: CASRAENEKLFF
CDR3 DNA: TGCGCCAGCCGAGCCGAGAATGAAAAACTGTTTTTT

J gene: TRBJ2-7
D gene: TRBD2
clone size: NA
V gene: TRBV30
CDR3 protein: CAWSVSGSRSEQYF
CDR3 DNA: TGTGCCTGGAGTGTTAGCGGGAGTCGCTCCGAGCAGTACTTC

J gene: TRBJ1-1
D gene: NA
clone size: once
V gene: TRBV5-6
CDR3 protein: CASSPEGTEAFF
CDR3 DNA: TGTGCCAGCAGCCCGGAGGGGACTGAAGCTTTCTTT

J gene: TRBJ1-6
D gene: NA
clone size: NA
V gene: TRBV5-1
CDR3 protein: CASKTSSYNSPLHF
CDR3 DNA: TGCGCCAGCAAAACGAGCTCCTATAATTCACCCCTCCACTTT

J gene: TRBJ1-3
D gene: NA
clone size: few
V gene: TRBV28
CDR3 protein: CASSSPAGASGNTIYF
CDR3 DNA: TGTGCCAGCAGTTCCCCGGCGGGGGCGTCTGGAAACACCATATATTTT

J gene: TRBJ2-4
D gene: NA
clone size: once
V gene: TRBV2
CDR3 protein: CASTGLAKNIQYF
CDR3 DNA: TGTGCCAGCACAGGACTAGCCAAAAACATTCAGTACTTC

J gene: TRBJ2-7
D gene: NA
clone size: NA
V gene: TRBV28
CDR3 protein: CASSLSQKSYEQYF
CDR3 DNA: TGTGCCAGCAGTTTGTCACAGAAATCCTACGAGCAGTACTTC

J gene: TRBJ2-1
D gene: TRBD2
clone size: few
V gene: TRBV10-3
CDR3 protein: CALSRLAGGFDEQFF
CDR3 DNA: TGTGCCTTATCTCGACTAGCGGGTGGTTTTGATGAGCAGTTCTTC

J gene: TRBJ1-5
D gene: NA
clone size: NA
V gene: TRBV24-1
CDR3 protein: CATSDTADQPQHF
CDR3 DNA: TGTGCCACCAGTGATACAGCCGATCAGCCCCAGCATTTT

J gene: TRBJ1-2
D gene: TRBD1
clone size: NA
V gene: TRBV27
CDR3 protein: CASSTAGGRVGYTF
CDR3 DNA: TGTGCCAGCAGTACCGCAGGGGGCAGGGTGGGCTACACCTTC

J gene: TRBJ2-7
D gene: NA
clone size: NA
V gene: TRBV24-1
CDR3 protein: CATSDGGFYEQYF
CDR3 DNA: TGTGCCACCAGTGATGGAGGATTCTACGAGCAGTACTTC

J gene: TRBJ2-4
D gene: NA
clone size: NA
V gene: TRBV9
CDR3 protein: CASSVRDSGNIQYF
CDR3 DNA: TGTGCCAGCAGCGTTCGGGACTCAGGAAACATTCAGTACTTC

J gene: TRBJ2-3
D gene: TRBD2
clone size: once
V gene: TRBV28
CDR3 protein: CASSLSSGYTDTQYF
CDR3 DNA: TGTGCCAGCAGTTTGTCTAGCGGGTACACAGATACGCAGTATTTT

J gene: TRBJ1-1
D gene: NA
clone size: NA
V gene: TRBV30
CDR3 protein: CAWSGQAKNTEAFF
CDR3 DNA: TGTGCCTGGAGTGGACAGGCCAAGAACACTGAAGCTTTCTTT